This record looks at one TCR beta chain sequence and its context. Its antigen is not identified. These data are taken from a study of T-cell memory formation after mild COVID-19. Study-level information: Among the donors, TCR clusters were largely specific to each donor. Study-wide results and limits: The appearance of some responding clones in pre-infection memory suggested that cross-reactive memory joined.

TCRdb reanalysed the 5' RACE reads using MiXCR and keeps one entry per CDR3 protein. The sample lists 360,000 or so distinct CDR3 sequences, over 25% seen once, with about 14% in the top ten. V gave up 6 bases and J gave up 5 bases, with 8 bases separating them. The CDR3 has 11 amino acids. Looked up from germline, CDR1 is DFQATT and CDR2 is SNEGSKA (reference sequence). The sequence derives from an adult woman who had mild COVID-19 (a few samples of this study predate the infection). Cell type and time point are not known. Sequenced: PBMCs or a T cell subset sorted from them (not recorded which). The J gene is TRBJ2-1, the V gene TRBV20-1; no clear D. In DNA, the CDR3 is TGCAGTGCCCCAGGCGACAATGAGCAGTTCTTC. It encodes CSAPGDNEQFF.